One sample yielded the 13 T cell receptor beta chains listed below, sequenced in a study of cytomegalovirus exposure and HLA in healthy donors (dated by TCRdb to 2015 to 2018). Library creation used the immunoSEQ multiplex PCR assay. For the multiplex PCR, a mixture combining 60 forward primers for TCR Vbeta segments and 13 reverse primers for TCR Jbeta segments was used. This immuneACCESS table, as held by TCRdb, lists in-frame sequences with V and J called but not all clones. Of the missing ones, under half trace to an unresolved V gene in checked studies; the others have no known cause. This sample gives some 110,000 clones in total; 81% of them show up just once. The top ten hold 1.1% of the sample. Sequenced material: PBMCs. The receptor source for this set is a woman in her thirties in good health and CMV-seronegative.

A single count supports this clone. The J gene is TRBJ1-4, the V gene TRBV7-9; 7 positions match TRBD1. The V gene end was trimmed by 5 bases and the J gene end by 0 bases; junction bases not matched to a gene: 9. This CDR3 region has 17 residues. CDR1 and CDR2 (germline): SEHNR, FQNEAQ (reference sequence). CDR3 sequence (DNA): TGTGCCAGCAGCAGAGGGGGACAGCTTGCAACTAATGAAAAACTGTTTTTT. Protein sequence: CASSRGGQLATNEKLFF.

The CDR3 nucleotides are TGCGCCAGCAGCTTGACAGGGACGGTTAATTCACCCCTCCACTTT. Translating gives CASSLTGTVNSPLHF. The chain couples TRBV5-1 to TRBJ1-6; D is perhaps TRBD1 (6 bases). This CDR3 spans 15 amino acids. The germline CDR1 and CDR2 sequences are SGHRS and YFSETQ. Trimming shortened V by 1 base and J by 6 bases, and 11 bases separated the two germline ends.

The genes are TRBV9 and TRBJ2-7, with 8 positions matching TRBD2. Germline V gives CDR1 SGDLS, CDR2 YYNGEE. Germline trimming cut 4 bases from V and 4 bases from J; bases unmatched to any gene: 7. The CDR3 spans 14 residues. The CDR3 sequence is CASSLTGGPYEQYF. In DNA form, the CDR3 reads TGTGCCAGCAGCCTAACGGGAGGGCCGTACGAGCAGTACTTC.

This clone is classed as medium-sized. V usage is TRBV4-2 and J usage is TRBJ2-1, with TRBD1 matching 7 bases. The V segment lost 0 bases and the J segment 0 bases; nucleotides outside the gene matches: 2. Looked up from germline, CDR1 is LGHNA and CDR2 is YNFKEQ. CDR3 size: 16 residues. The CDR3 spells CASSQESGGSYNEQFF. For the CDR3, the DNA is TGTGCCAGCAGCCAAGAGTCAGGGGGCTCCTACAATGAGCAGTTCTTC.

The rearrangement uses TRBV7-8 and TRBJ2-5; TRBD1 is a possible D gene (9 bases). The CDR3 is made up of 16 amino acids. V was cut by 3 bases and J by 9 bases, with 23 bases left in between. Germline V CDR1 and CDR2: SGHVS, FQNEAQ. The CDR3 nucleotides read TGTGCCAGCAGCTTCCGGCGGGACAGGGCGCGGGAGGCCCAGTACTTC. It translates to CASSFRRDRAREAQYF. The full variable domain, its missing parts supplied by reference TRBV7-8 and TRBJ2-5, is GAGVSQSPRYKVAKRGQDVALRCDPISGHVSLFWYQQALGQGPEFLTYFQNEAQLDKSGLPSDRFFAERPEGSVSTLKIQRTQQEDSAVYLCASSFRRDRAREAQYFGPGTRLLVL.

V and J are TRBV2 and TRBJ1-6, with D uncertain. The germline V gene encodes CDR1 SNHLY and CDR2 FYNNEI. V lost 9 bases, J lost 4 bases, and 13 bases lay in between. The CDR3 has 14 amino acids. The CDR3: CASTPGVYNSPLHF. Here the CDR3 DNA reads TGTGCCAGTACTCCTGGTGTATATAATTCACCCCTCCACTTT.

This chain uses TRBV12-5 with TRBJ2-7; weak D call: TRBD1 (6 bases). The CDR3 runs 13 residues. Germline assignment: CDR1 LGHNT and CDR2 FRNRAP. The V and J ends lost 3 bases and 3 bases respectively, with 9 bases between them. DNA of the CDR3: TGTGCTAGTGGTTTTGGGGGCGACTACGAGCAGTACTTC. Protein: CASGFGGDYEQYF.

This sequence joins TRBV9 and TRBJ2-5, with a possible D match to TRBD1 (6 bases). CDR3 length: 13 residues. V gave up 8 bases and J gave up 3 bases, with 14 bases separating them. The germline gives CDR1 SGDLS, CDR2 YYNGEE. CDR3 region: CASTGNNKETQYF. The DNA of the CDR3 is TGTGCCAGTACAGGGAATAACAAAGAGACCCAGTACTTC.

The V and J genes are TRBV4-3 and TRBJ1-6, with D uncertain. The V gene's germline CDR1 is LGHNA and CDR2 YSLEER. The CDR3 runs to 16 residues. V was cut by 1 base and J by 0 bases, with 7 bases left in between. The DNA of the CDR3 is TGCGCCAGCAGCCAAGCCCTCAGCTCCTATAATTCACCCCTCCACTTT. Amino acid sequence: CASSQALSSYNSPLHF.

This clone was picked up one time. The chain joins TRBV5-1 to TRBJ1-4; 12 bases are a match to TRBD1. Germline V gives CDR1 SGHRS, CDR2 YFSETQ. The CDR3 runs 16 residues. The V gene end was trimmed by 3 bases and the J gene end by 7 bases; junction bases not matched to a gene: 7. This CDR3 reads CASSSGQGAIFEKLFF. CDR3 sequence (DNA): TGCGCCAGCAGCTCGGGACAGGGGGCGATATTTGAAAAACTGTTTTTT.

V is TRBV2 and J is TRBJ2-3; 7 nucleotides agree with TRBD1. Germline CDR1 is SNHLY and CDR2 is FYNNEI. The V segment lost 6 bases and the J segment 6 bases; nucleotides outside the gene matches: 12. The CDR3 runs to 15 residues. CDR3 sequence: CASSVDRAQHDTQYF. CDR3 nucleotides: TGTGCCAGCAGCGTAGACAGGGCCCAACACGATACGCAGTATTTT.

J is TRBJ1-2 and V is TRBV4-1, with D hard to call. With 1 base removed from V and 8 bases from J, the gap between germline ends came to 14 bases. Germline V gene data show CDR1 as MGHRA and CDR2 as YSYEKL. There are 14 residues in the CDR3. The chain's CDR3 is CASSQVRRGYGYTF. CDR3 DNA sequence: TGCGCCAGCAGCCAAGTCCGTCGGGGTTACGGCTACACCTTC.

The genes are TRBV4-3 and TRBJ2-5; D might be TRBD2 (6 bases). V lost 5 bases to trimming and J lost 2 bases, with 9 bases between them. Germline V gene lookup returns CDR1 LGHNA and CDR2 YSLEER. CDR3 length: 13 amino acids. This CDR3 is CASSGGSQETQYF. CDR3 in DNA: TGCGCCAGCAGCGGGGGGTCACAAGAGACCCAGTACTTC.